One and the same sample provided the 3 T cell receptor beta chains below, sequenced in a study of OX40 agonist ivuxolimab in advanced cancers. Generated by immunoSEQ multiplex PCR, the TCRdb table keeps only in-frame clones and is missing some. In the table there are some 46,000 clones, approximately 86% of which are singletons. Source: CD4+ or CD8+ T cells sorted from blood, taken in a trial of the OX40 agonist ivuxolimab. These receptors came from an adult with an advanced solid tumor such as melanoma, head and neck, liver or kidney cancer.

V and J are TRBV2 and TRBJ1-2, with 9 bases aligning to TRBD1. Trimming at V came to 6 bases and at J to 7 bases, leaving 3 bases not matched to a gene. This CDR3 is built from 12 residues. Germline V gene lookup returns CDR1 SNHLY and CDR2 FYNNEI. The CDR3 DNA sequence: TGTGCCAGCAGGCCACAGGGGGCTGGCTACACCTTC. It encodes CASRPQGAGYTF.

This clone occurred a few times. The chain couples TRBV7-2 to TRBJ2-7, with no clear D. This CDR3 comprises 15 residues. In germline, CDR1 is SGHTA, CDR2 FQGNSA. Trimming removed 5 bases from V and 6 bases from J, with 20 bases in between. CDR3 loop: CASSLPGLRRSEQYF. CDR3 coding DNA: TGTGCCAGCAGCCTCCCTGGCCTACGACGATCCGAGCAGTACTTC.

Here the CDR3 reads CATKTVHSTDTQYF. As DNA, the CDR3 is TGTGCCACCAAGACAGTACATAGCACAGATACGCAGTATTTT. The chain uses TRBV6-5 and TRBJ2-3; TRBD1 is a possible D gene (5 bases). The germline V and J ends were trimmed by 10 bases and 0 bases, with 14 bases remaining between them. CDR1 is MNHEY and CDR2 is SVGAGI in the germline V gene. The CDR3 has 14 amino acids.